Included here is one T cell receptor beta chain sequence, with context. The CDR3 runs to 15 residues. The V gene's germline CDR1 is MNHEY and CDR2 SMNVEV (reference sequence). Trimming took off 2 bases at V and 5 bases at J, with 13 bases between the two ends. The PCR had 60 Vbeta and 13 Jbeta primers. The repertoire was sequenced with immunoSEQ multiplex PCR; TCRdb's copy has only in-frame clones and lacks some. The repertoire holds about 200,000 clones, approximately 80% seen once, with under 0.85% in the top ten. This entry comes from a study of cytomegalovirus exposure and HLA in healthy donors. V and J are TRBV27 and TRBJ2-1, with a weak D call TRBD1 (6 bases). The sequence was collected from a boy younger than 10 in good health and CMV-seronegative. Sequenced: PBMCs. The CDR3 nucleotides are TGTGCCAGCAGTTTAAGGCAGGGGTGGAACAATGAGCAGTTCTTC. Translated: CASSLRQGWNNEQFF.